Presented here are 30 T cell receptor beta chains from one specimen sequenced in a study of T cells expressing NK-cell markers. TCRdb reprocessed the 5' RACE reads and keeps a single row for each CDR3 protein, giving no DNA. The specimen's table records 140,000 or so distinct CDR3 sequences. The specimen sequenced was blood T cells: a sorted CD56 or NKG2C T cell subset, CD4+ or CD8+ T cells, or bulk PBMC T cells (not recorded which). The receptor set was obtained from a man between 18 and 29 years old in good health.

The genes are TRBV2 and TRBJ2-1; the TCRdb call, TRBD2, lacks DNA for checking. The CDR3 is made up of 14 amino acids. Germline CDR1 is SNHLY and CDR2 is FYNNEI. CDR3 in amino acids: CASSESGSANEQFF.

The V and J genes are TRBV16 and TRBJ2-3. The germline gives CDR1 KGHSY, CDR2 FQNENV. This CDR3 region has 17 residues. CDR3: CASSQSIGRTTPDTQYF.

The genes are TRBV7-6 and TRBJ2-3. The CDR3 sequence is 16 residues long. Germline assignment: CDR1 SGHVS and CDR2 FNYEAQ. The CDR3 sequence: CASSLEAESSTDTQYF.

V is TRBV27 and J is TRBJ2-7; without DNA, the TCRdb call of TRBD1 cannot be checked. CDR1 is MNHEY, CDR2 SMNVEV, per germline (reference sequence). The CDR3 runs to 18 residues. CDR3 amino acids: CASIGPGTDHQKTYEQYF.

The chain employs TRBV10-1 and TRBJ2-5. This CDR3 comprises 13 residues. Germline CDR1 reads WNHNN; CDR2 reads SYGVQD (reference sequence). CDR3: CASSGTGVGGQYF.

V is TRBV12-3 or TRBV12-4 and J is TRBJ1-4. This CDR3 contains 14 residues. The CDR3 reads CASSLGQGPEKLFF.

This sequence joins TRBV4-1 and TRBJ1-4; TCRdb indicates TRBD1, and absent DNA this call remains unverified. The length of the CDR3 is 16 residues. The germline V gene encodes CDR1 MGHRA and CDR2 YSYEKL. This CDR3 reads CASSRVTGSTNEKLFF.

The chain uses TRBV24-1 and TRBJ2-3. CDR1 and CDR2 from the germline V gene are KGHDR and SFDVKD. This CDR3 has 17 residues. CDR3 protein: CATSPSNTLTSTDTQYF.

The chain joins TRBV12-3 or TRBV12-4 to TRBJ2-7; TCRdb names TRBD2, which stays unverified in the absence of DNA. The CDR3 runs to 14 residues. The CDR3 here is CASSWEGLVGEQYF.

The chain uses TRBV20-1 and TRBJ2-2; TCRdb designates TRBD1, a call that cannot be tested without DNA. Germline assignment: CDR1 DFQATT and CDR2 SNEGSKA (reference sequence). The CDR3 is made up of 17 amino acids. The CDR3 sequence is CSARDVGQGYNTGELFF.

The chain uses TRBV4-3 and TRBJ2-7; TCRdb names TRBD1, which stays unverified in the absence of DNA. The CDR3 length is 14 residues. Germline V gene data show CDR1 as LGHNA and CDR2 as YSLEER. CDR3 in amino acids: CASSTIDGGYEQYF.

This chain uses TRBV7-9 with TRBJ2-5; TCRdb returns TRBD1, unconfirmable since there is no DNA. CDR3 size: 16 residues. Per the germline V gene, CDR1 is SEHNR and CDR2 is FQNEAQ (reference sequence). This chain's CDR3 is CASSLAAGGPKETQYF.

The gene calls are TRBV27 and TRBJ1-4; the D call from TCRdb, TRBD1, cannot be confirmed without DNA. This CDR3 contains 16 residues. Germline assignment: CDR1 MNHEY and CDR2 SMNVEV (reference sequence). This chain's CDR3 is CASSLLGSQGYEKLFF.

This sequence joins TRBV2 and TRBJ1-1. CDR1 and CDR2 from the germline V gene are SNHLY and FYNNEI. This CDR3 region has 12 residues. CDR3 amino acids: CASSENPTEAFF.

The chain couples TRBV6-1 to TRBJ1-5. The CDR3 covers 14 residues. CDR1 and CDR2 (germline): MNHNS, SASEGT. The CDR3 region is CASGLTYSNQPQHF.

The chain combines TRBV11-2 with TRBJ2-1; TCRdb gives TRBD1 as the D gene, but with no DNA this cannot be confirmed. Germline lookup yields CDR1 SGHAT and CDR2 FQNNGV. The CDR3 is 16 residues long. The CDR3 loop reads CASSSFSGTGDNEQFF.

The V and J genes are TRBV28 and TRBJ2-5; the TRBD2 assignment by TCRdb is unverifiable without DNA. The germline V gene encodes CDR1 MDHEN and CDR2 SYDVKM. This CDR3 comprises 17 residues. CDR3 sequence: CASSLYREGVDMETQYF.

The chain is built from TRBV7-9 and TRBJ2-1; as DNA is missing, the TRBD2 call by TCRdb cannot be tested. The CDR3 covers 16 residues. Germline CDR1 and CDR2: SEHNR and FQNEAQ (reference sequence). The CDR3 spells CASSTRTSGIYNEQFF.

The chain recombines TRBV7-9 with TRBJ2-1. CDR1 SEHNR and CDR2 FQNEAQ come from the germline V gene (reference sequence). This CDR3 contains 14 residues. This chain's CDR3 is CASSLLTGHNEQFF.

The chain couples TRBV2 to TRBJ2-7; no DNA is available, so the TRBD1 call from TCRdb remains unchecked. Looked up from germline, CDR1 is SNHLY and CDR2 is FYNNEI. The CDR3 is made up of 16 amino acids. The CDR3 spells CASSELGPYSSYEQYF.

This chain joins TRBV11-2 and TRBJ2-7; with no DNA, the TCRdb D assignment of TRBD1 cannot be verified. This CDR3 comprises 16 residues. Germline-derived CDR1 and CDR2 are SGHAT and FQNNGV. CDR3 sequence reads: CASSLSLAGEIYEQYF.

The CDR3 reads CASSYSMNEQFF. This chain links TRBV6-2 or TRBV6-3 with TRBJ2-1. The CDR3 covers 12 residues. The germline V gene has CDR1 MNHEY and CDR2 SVGEGT.

The rearrangement uses TRBV4-2 and TRBJ2-6; with no DNA, the TCRdb D assignment of TRBD1 cannot be verified. The CDR3 covers 22 residues. The germline V gene encodes CDR1 LGHNA and CDR2 YNFKEQ. The CDR3 sequence is CASSPKRLKGVPSGGGANVLTF.

The CDR3 is CASSQESGTVSSHEQFF. V and J are TRBV4-1 and TRBJ2-1; TCRdb returns TRBD1, unconfirmable since there is no DNA. The CDR3 covers 17 residues. Germline CDR1 MGHRA, CDR2 YSYEKL.

The genes are TRBV29-1 and TRBJ2-7; TCRdb indicates TRBD2, and absent DNA this call remains unverified. The germline V gene encodes CDR1 SQVTM and CDR2 ANQGSEA. The length of the CDR3 is 13 residues. The CDR3 is CSVDGIAGNEQYF.

The gene calls are TRBV20-1 and TRBJ1-6. This CDR3 is 14 amino acids long. Per germline, CDR1 DFQATT and CDR2 SNEGSKA (reference sequence). CDR3 sequence: CSARRGEGGSPLHF.

The chain employs TRBV7-9 and TRBJ2-1; TCRdb calls TRBD2, which cannot be checked without DNA. This CDR3 region has 16 residues. Germline assignment: CDR1 SEHNR and CDR2 FQNEAQ (reference sequence). The CDR3 loop is CASSSVGREGFNEQFF.

The CDR3 here is CASSSLRQGNQPQHF. The genes are TRBV5-6 and TRBJ1-5; TCRdb outputs TRBD1, but without DNA this stays unchecked. This CDR3 spans 15 amino acids. The V gene's germline CDR1 is SGHDT and CDR2 YYEEEE.

The genes are TRBV25-1 and TRBJ2-7; TCRdb names TRBD2, which stays unverified in the absence of DNA. Germline V gives CDR1 MGHDK, CDR2 SYGVNS. The CDR3 totals 13 residues. This chain's CDR3 is CASSEASGNEQYF.

V and J are TRBV5-6 and TRBJ1-1. Germline values: CDR1 SGHDT, CDR2 YYEEEE. This CDR3 is 13 amino acids long. The CDR3: CASTLGVTTEAFF.